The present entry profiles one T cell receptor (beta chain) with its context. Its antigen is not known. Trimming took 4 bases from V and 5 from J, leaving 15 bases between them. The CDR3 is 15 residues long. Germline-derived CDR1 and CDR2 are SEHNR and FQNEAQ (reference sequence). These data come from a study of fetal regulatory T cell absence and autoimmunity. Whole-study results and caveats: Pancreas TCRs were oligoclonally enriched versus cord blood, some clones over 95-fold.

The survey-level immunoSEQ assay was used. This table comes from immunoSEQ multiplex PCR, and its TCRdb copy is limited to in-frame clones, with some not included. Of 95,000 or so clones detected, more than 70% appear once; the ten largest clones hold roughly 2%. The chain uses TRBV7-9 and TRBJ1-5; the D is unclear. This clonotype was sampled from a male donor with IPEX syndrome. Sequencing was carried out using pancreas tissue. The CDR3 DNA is TGTGCCAGCAGCTCTTCAAACAGTCATCATCAGCCCCAGCATTTT. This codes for CASSSSNSHHQPQHF.